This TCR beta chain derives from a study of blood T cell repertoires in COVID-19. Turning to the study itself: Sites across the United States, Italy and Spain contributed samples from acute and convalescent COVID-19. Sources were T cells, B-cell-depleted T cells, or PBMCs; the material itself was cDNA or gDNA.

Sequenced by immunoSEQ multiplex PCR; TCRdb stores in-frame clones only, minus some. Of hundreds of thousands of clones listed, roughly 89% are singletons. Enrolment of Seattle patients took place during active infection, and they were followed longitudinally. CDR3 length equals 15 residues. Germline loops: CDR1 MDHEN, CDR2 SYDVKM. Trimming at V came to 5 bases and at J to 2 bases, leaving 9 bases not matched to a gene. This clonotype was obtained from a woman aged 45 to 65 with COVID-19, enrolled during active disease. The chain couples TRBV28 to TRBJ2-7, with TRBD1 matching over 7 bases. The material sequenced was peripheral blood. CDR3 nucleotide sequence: TGTGCCAGCAGTCGGGCAACAGGGGTTCCCTACGAGCAGTACTTC. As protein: CASSRATGVPYEQYF.